These 9 T cell receptor beta chains came from one sample sequenced in a study of tumor-infiltrating lymphocytes in localized non-small cell lung cancer. Sequenced by immunoSEQ multiplex PCR; TCRdb stores in-frame clones only, minus some. This table holds several thousand clones, around two thirds found once. The specimen was uninvolved lung tissue not adjacent to the tumor. The source is a human donor with non-small cell lung cancer.

The genes are TRBV6-1 and TRBJ1-2, with D unresolved. The germline CDR1 and CDR2 sequences are MNHNS and SASEGT. The V gene lost 3 bases and the J gene lost 4 bases, with 12 bases spanning the gap. The CDR3 runs 14 residues. The CDR3 sequence: CASSEGDTLYGYTF. The CDR3 DNA follows: TGTGCCAGCAGTGAGGGTGACACCCTCTATGGCTACACCTTC.

This sequence joins TRBV11-2 and TRBJ1-5; D gene ambiguous. Germline loops: CDR1 SGHAT, CDR2 FQNNGV. Trimming took 0 bases from V and 1 from J, leaving 7 bases between them. The CDR3 length is 15 residues. DNA for the CDR3: TGTGCCAGCAGCTTAGAAGGGAGGAGCAATCAGCCCCAGCATTTT. The encoded protein is CASSLEGRSNQPQHF.

J is TRBJ2-1 and V is TRBV10-3; the D gene is possibly TRBD1 (6 bases). There are 12 residues in the CDR3. Trimming left V 4 bases short and J 8 bases short, with 9 bases between. CDR1 ENHRY and CDR2 SYGVKD come from the germline V gene. The CDR3 DNA reads TGTGCCATCAGTGCGGACAGAGATGAGCAGTTCTTC. Translation gives CAISADRDEQFF.

The rearrangement joins TRBV10-1 to TRBJ2-2, with unresolved D. The ends were cut back, 8 bases at V and 6 bases at J, with 4 bases in the middle. CDR1 is WNHNN and CDR2 is SYGVQD in the germline V gene (reference sequence). This CDR3 contains 10 residues. Here the CDR3 reads CASPPGELFF. CDR3 coding DNA: TGCGCCAGCCCGCCCGGGGAGCTGTTTTTT.

The chain uses TRBV7-6 and TRBJ1-2; D gene uncertain. This CDR3 is built from 14 residues. V lost 2 bases and J lost 4, with 11 bases in between. CDR1 SGHVS and CDR2 FNYEAQ come from the germline V gene. The CDR3: CASSLWQVFYGYTF. Here the CDR3 DNA reads TGTGCCAGCAGCTTATGGCAGGTTTTCTATGGCTACACCTTC.

This chain's CDR3 is CASSFQRTDYSYEQYF. The CDR3 DNA reads as TGTGCCAGCAGCTTTCAGAGGACGGACTACAGCTACGAGCAGTACTTC. The gene calls are TRBV7-9 and TRBJ2-7; possible D gene TRBD2, 6 bases. V lost 3 bases and J 3 bases, leaving 18 bases between the germline ends. Per germline, CDR1 SEHNR and CDR2 FQNEAQ (reference sequence). The CDR3 totals 16 residues.

This sequence joins TRBV2 and TRBJ2-1, with TRBD2 matching over 10 bases. The germline gives CDR1 SNHLY, CDR2 FYNNEI. Germline trimming cut 4 bases from V and 0 bases from J; bases unmatched to any gene: 3. The CDR3 sequence is 16 residues long. DNA for the CDR3: TGTGCCAGCAGTGGCCCTAGCGGGAGCTCCTACAATGAGCAGTTCTTC. Protein sequence: CASSGPSGSSYNEQFF.

The chain employs TRBV19 and TRBJ1-1, with TRBD1 matching over 7 bases. The CDR3 is 16 residues long. Germline values: CDR1 LNHDA, CDR2 SQIVND (reference sequence). With 7 bases clipped from V and 4 bases from J, the junction kept 15 bases outside the gene matches. Here the CDR3 DNA reads TGTGCCAGTACCCTTAATCACAGGGGTATTCGCACTGAAGCTTTCTTT. Its translation is CASTLNHRGIRTEAFF.

The chain links TRBV6-4 to TRBJ1-1; no clear D. The CDR3 totals 13 residues. The V gene lost 6 bases and the J gene lost 0 bases, with 8 bases spanning the gap. Germline CDR1 MRHNA, CDR2 SNTAGT. The CDR3 protein is CASSLNVNTEAFF. The CDR3 DNA follows: TGTGCCAGCAGCCTAAACGTGAACACTGAAGCTTTCTTT.